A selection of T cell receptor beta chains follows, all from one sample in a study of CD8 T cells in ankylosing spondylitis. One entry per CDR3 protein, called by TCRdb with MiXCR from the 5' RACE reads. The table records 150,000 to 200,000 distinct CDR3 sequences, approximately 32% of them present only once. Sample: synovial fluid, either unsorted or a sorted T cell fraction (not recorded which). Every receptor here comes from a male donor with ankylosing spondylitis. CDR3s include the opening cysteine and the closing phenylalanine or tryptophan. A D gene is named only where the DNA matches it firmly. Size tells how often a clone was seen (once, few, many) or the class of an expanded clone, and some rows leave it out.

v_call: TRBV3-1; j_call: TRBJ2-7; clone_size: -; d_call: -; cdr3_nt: TGTGCCAGCAGCCAAGATCTGGACGAGCAGTACTTC; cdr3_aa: CASSQDLDEQYF
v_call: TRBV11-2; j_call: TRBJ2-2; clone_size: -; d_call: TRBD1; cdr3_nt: TGTGCCACTCGGGGACAGTCGAACACCGGGGAGCTGTTTTTT; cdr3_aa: CATRGQSNTGELFF
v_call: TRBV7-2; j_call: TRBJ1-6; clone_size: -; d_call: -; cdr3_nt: TGTGCCAGCAGCTTTCCGGGCCCCTTACTCCACTTT; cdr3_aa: CASSFPGPLLHF
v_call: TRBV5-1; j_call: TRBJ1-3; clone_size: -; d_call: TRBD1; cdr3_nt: TGCGCCAGCAGCATAGGACAGGGGAGGCCTGGAAACACCATATATTTT; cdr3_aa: CASSIGQGRPGNTIYF
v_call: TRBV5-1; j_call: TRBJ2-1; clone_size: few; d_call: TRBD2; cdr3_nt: TGCGCCAGCAGCTTTAGCGGGAGTAATAGTGAGCAGTTCTTC; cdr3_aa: CASSFSGSNSEQFF
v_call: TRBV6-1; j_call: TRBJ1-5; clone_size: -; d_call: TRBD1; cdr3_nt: TGTGCCAGCAGGATACAGGGGAAACAGCCCCAGCATTTT; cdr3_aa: CASRIQGKQPQHF
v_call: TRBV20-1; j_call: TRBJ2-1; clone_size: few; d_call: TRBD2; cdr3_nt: TGCAGTGCAAAACCGGGACTACCTAGCTCCTACAATGAGCAGTTCTTC; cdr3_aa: CSAKPGLPSSYNEQFF
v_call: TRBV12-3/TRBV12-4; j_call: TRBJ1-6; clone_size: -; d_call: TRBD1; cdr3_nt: TGTGCCAGCAGGAGACAGGGTCTGGGTAATTCACCCCTCCACTTT; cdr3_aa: CASRRQGLGNSPLHF
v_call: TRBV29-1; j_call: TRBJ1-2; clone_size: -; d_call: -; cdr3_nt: TGCAGCGTTGTGGACAGCAGCTATGGCTACACCTTC; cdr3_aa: CSVVDSSYGYTF
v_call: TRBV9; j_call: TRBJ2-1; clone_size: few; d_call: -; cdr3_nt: TGTGCCAGCAGCGTAGCCGGGGGCTCGCAGAATGAGCAGTTCTTC; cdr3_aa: CASSVAGGSQNEQFF
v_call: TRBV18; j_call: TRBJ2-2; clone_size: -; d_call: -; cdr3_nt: TGTGCCAGCTCACCATCAGGGGCGTCGGCCGGGGAGCTGTTTTTT; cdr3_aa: CASSPSGASAGELFF
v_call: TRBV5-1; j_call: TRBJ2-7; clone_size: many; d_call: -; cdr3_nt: TGCGCCAGCAGCCCTTCATCTAGTTACGAGCAGTACTTC; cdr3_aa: CASSPSSSYEQYF
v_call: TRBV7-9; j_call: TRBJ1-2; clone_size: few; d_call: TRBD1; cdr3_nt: TGTGCCAGCAGCCCTGAACCGGGACAGTTCAACTATGGCTACACCTTC; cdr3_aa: CASSPEPGQFNYGYTF
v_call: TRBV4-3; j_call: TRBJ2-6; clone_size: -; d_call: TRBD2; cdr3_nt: TGCGCCAGCAGCCCGGGACTATCTGGGGCCAACGTCCTGACTTTC; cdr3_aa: CASSPGLSGANVLTF
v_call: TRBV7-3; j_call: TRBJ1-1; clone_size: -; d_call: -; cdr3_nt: TGTGCCAGCAGACCCTCGGCAGGCAACACTGAAGCTTTCTTT; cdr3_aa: CASRPSAGNTEAFF
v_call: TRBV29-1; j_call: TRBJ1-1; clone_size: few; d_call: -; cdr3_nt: TGCAGCGTGACCCCGCAGGGGCTCGCTGAAGCTTTCTTT; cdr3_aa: CSVTPQGLAEAFF
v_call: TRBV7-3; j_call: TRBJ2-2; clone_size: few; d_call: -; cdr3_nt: TGTGCCAGCAGCTCCACTCACGGGAGTGAGGTCGGGGAGCTGTTTTTT; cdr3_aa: CASSSTHGSEVGELFF
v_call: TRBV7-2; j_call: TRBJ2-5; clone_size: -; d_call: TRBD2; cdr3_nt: TGTGCCAGCAGCTTAGTTCGCGGGAGAGGGGAGACCCAGTACTTC; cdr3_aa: CASSLVRGRGETQYF
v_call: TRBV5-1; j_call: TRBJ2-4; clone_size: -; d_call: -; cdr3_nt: TGCGCCAGCAGCACCCGGGGGGCCAAAAACATTCAGTACTTC; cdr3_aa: CASSTRGAKNIQYF
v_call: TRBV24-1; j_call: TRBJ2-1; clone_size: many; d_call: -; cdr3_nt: TGTGCCACCAGTGATGAGGGCAGAAGCTACAATGAGCAGTTCTTC; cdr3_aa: CATSDEGRSYNEQFF
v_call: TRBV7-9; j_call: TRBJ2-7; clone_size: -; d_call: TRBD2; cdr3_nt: TGTGCCAGCACCAAACTAGCGGGAGGGAACGAGCAGTACTTC; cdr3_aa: CASTKLAGGNEQYF
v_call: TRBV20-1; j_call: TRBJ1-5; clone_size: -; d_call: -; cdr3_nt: TGCAGTGCTAAAAAGGGTAGTCAGCCCCAGCATTTT; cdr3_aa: CSAKKGSQPQHF
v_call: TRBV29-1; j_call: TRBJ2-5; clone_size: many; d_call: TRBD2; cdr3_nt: TGCAGCGTTCTGACTAGCGGGAGAGGGGAGACCCAGTACTTC; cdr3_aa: CSVLTSGRGETQYF
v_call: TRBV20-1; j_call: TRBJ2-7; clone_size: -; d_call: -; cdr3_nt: TGCAGTGCTAGAGATGGCCGGGACTTCCGGGAGCAGTACTTC; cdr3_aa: CSARDGRDFREQYF
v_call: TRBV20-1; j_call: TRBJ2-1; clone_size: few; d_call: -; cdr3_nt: TGCAGTGCTAAAGGGGGGGCTTCCTACAATGAGCAGTTCTTC; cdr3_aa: CSAKGGASYNEQFF
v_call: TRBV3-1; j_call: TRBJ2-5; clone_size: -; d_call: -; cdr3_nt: TGTGCCAGCGGGGGGGCCAAAGAGACCCAGTACTTC; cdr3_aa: CASGGAKETQYF